This T cell receptor (beta chain) was documented in a study of cytomegalovirus exposure and HLA in healthy donors. General observations from the study: It was likely that a cluster of highly shared sequence variants was a sequencing artifact. Highest at DRB1 and lowest at HLA-C, TCR association rates differed among HLA loci in a later analysis. Across donors, presence/absence analyses took sequencing depth to be roughly uniform. Trimming of TCR beta V- and J-genes showed a link, identified in a later analysis, to a missense DCLRE1C variant.

The PCR contained 60 Vbeta and 13 Jbeta primers. Using immunoSEQ multiplex PCR, the repertoire was profiled, and TCRdb retains in-frame clones only, with some absent. The sample lists 200,000 to 250,000 clones, around four fifths seen once, with around 3.9% in the top ten. This CDR3 is 14 amino acids long. Per the germline V gene, CDR1 is MDHEN and CDR2 is SYDVKM. About this clone itself: The antigen is undetermined.

Sequencing was done on a sample of PBMCs. The rearrangement uses TRBV28 and TRBJ2-5; D is uncertain. The assigned J gene may be wrong: the sequence end matches TRBJ2-7 better. This TCR derives from a male donor in good health and CMV-seronegative. In DNA form, the CDR3 reads TGTGCCAGCGCCCGACTGGCGCCAGCCTACGAGCAGTACTTC. It codes for CASARLAPAYEQYF.